These T cell receptor beta chains were read from a single sample in a study of blood T cell repertoires in COVID-19. The protocol was immunoSEQ multiplex PCR, while the TCRdb copy is restricted to in-frame clones and leaves out a portion. The sample carries 60,000 or so clones, roughly 93% recorded once. The sequenced material came from peripheral blood. The receptors originated from a human donor in a cohort sampled during active COVID-19. Each CDR3 is given with its conserved first and last residue. D genes are given only for firm matches. Size is stated for part of the rows, as once, few or many counts, or as a class when the clone is expanded.

V gene: TRBV6-5
D gene: NA
clone size: NA
J gene: TRBJ1-2
CDR3 DNA: TGTGCCAGCCTCAACCCGGGGAGGAAAGGCTACACCTTC
CDR3 protein: CASLNPGRKGYTF

V gene: TRBV5-6
D gene: NA
clone size: once
J gene: TRBJ1-3
CDR3 DNA: TGTGCCAGCAGCTTACAGGGAACTGGAAACACCATATATTTT
CDR3 protein: CASSLQGTGNTIYF

V gene: TRBV24-1
D gene: TRBD2
clone size: NA
J gene: TRBJ2-5
CDR3 DNA: TGTGCCACCAGTGATTTGACTAGCGGGAGAATTGAGACCCAGTACTTC
CDR3 protein: CATSDLTSGRIETQYF

V gene: TRBV2
D gene: NA
clone size: NA
J gene: TRBJ2-1
CDR3 DNA: TGTGCCAGCAAGTCCCGAGACAGCTACAATGAGCAGTTCTTC
CDR3 protein: CASKSRDSYNEQFF

V gene: TRBV6-5
D gene: NA
clone size: NA
J gene: TRBJ2-1
CDR3 DNA: TGTGCCAGCAGTTACTCGTTTCTCAGGGGAGATGAGCAGTTCTTC
CDR3 protein: CASSYSFLRGDEQFF

V gene: TRBV11-3
D gene: TRBD2
clone size: NA
J gene: TRBJ2-2
CDR3 DNA: TGTGCCAGCAGCCCCCCGGGACTAGACACCGGGGAGCTGTTTTTT
CDR3 protein: CASSPPGLDTGELFF

V gene: TRBV7-6
D gene: TRBD1
clone size: NA
J gene: TRBJ2-1
CDR3 DNA: TGTGCCAGCAGCCGAGGAGACAGGGCCCACTACAATGAGCAGTTCTTC
CDR3 protein: CASSRGDRAHYNEQFF

V gene: TRBV3-1/TRBV3-2
D gene: NA
clone size: NA
J gene: TRBJ1-2
CDR3 DNA: TGTGCCAGCAGCCAGGACTTGCTTCCAGGATCGCCCTATGGCTACACCTTC
CDR3 protein: CASSQDLLPGSPYGYTF

V gene: TRBV5-1
D gene: NA
clone size: once
J gene: TRBJ1-1
CDR3 DNA: TGCGCCAGCAGCTCGACATGGACTGAAGCTTTCTTT
CDR3 protein: CASSSTWTEAFF

V gene: TRBV12-5
D gene: TRBD1
clone size: NA
J gene: TRBJ1-1
CDR3 DNA: TGTGCTAGTGGTTTCAAACAGGACAGGATGAACACTGAAGCTTTCTTT
CDR3 protein: CASGFKQDRMNTEAFF

V gene: TRBV12-3/TRBV12-4
D gene: NA
clone size: NA
J gene: TRBJ2-7
CDR3 DNA: TGTGCCAGCAGCGGGGGCAGCGGGGACGAGCAGTACTTC
CDR3 protein: CASSGGSGDEQYF

V gene: TRBV20-1
D gene: TRBD2
clone size: NA
J gene: TRBJ2-5
CDR3 DNA: TGCAGTGCTAGTCCAACCAAAAGAAGGACTAGCGGGGAGACCCAGTACTTC
CDR3 protein: CSASPTKRRTSGETQYF

V gene: TRBV28
D gene: NA
clone size: once
J gene: TRBJ1-1
CDR3 DNA: TGTGCCAGCAGCCCCTCGGGGGCGGGGGAACCTGAAGCTTTCTTT
CDR3 protein: CASSPSGAGEPEAFF

V gene: TRBV28
D gene: TRBD1
clone size: few
J gene: TRBJ1-1
CDR3 DNA: TGTGCCAGCACCCTCCCCGGGACAGGGGAAACTTTCTTT
CDR3 protein: CASTLPGTGETFF

V gene: TRBV14
D gene: NA
clone size: few
J gene: TRBJ1-3
CDR3 DNA: TGTGCCAGCAGCCCTGGACTGACCTCTGGAAACACCATATATTTT
CDR3 protein: CASSPGLTSGNTIYF

V gene: TRBV19
D gene: TRBD1
clone size: NA
J gene: TRBJ1-2
CDR3 DNA: TGTGCCAGTAGCCTTACCGGGACAGGGCGCCGTGGCTACACCTTC
CDR3 protein: CASSLTGTGRRGYTF

V gene: TRBV29-1
D gene: TRBD1
clone size: NA
J gene: TRBJ1-4
CDR3 DNA: TGCAGCGTGGGGCAGGGGGTTACTAATGAAAAACTGTTTTTT
CDR3 protein: CSVGQGVTNEKLFF

V gene: TRBV18
D gene: NA
clone size: NA
J gene: TRBJ1-6
CDR3 DNA: TGTGCCAGCTCACCACAAGCAAAGACGAGGAGTTCACCCCTCCACTTT
CDR3 protein: CASSPQAKTRSSPLHF

V gene: TRBV9
D gene: TRBD1
clone size: few
J gene: TRBJ1-1
CDR3 DNA: TGTGCCAGCAGCGGGGGGACAGGATGGGAAACTGAAGCTTTCTTT
CDR3 protein: CASSGGTGWETEAFF

V gene: TRBV18
D gene: TRBD1
clone size: NA
J gene: TRBJ2-1
CDR3 DNA: TGTGCCAGCTCACACGGGACAGCCTCCTACAATGAGCAGTTCTTC
CDR3 protein: CASSHGTASYNEQFF

V gene: TRBV6-5
D gene: TRBD1
clone size: once
J gene: TRBJ2-7
CDR3 DNA: TGTGCCAGCAGTTACTCCGGGACAGGGGGTGTCTACGAGCAGTACTTC
CDR3 protein: CASSYSGTGGVYEQYF

V gene: TRBV12-3/TRBV12-4
D gene: NA
clone size: NA
J gene: TRBJ1-1
CDR3 DNA: TGTGCCAGCAGTTTACGCAGGAACACTGAAGCTTTCTTT
CDR3 protein: CASSLRRNTEAFF

V gene: TRBV3-1/TRBV3-2
D gene: NA
clone size: NA
J gene: TRBJ1-5
CDR3 DNA: TGTGCCAGCAGCCAAGACGGGAATAGCAATCAGCCCCAGCATTTT
CDR3 protein: CASSQDGNSNQPQHF

V gene: TRBV7-9
D gene: NA
clone size: NA
J gene: TRBJ2-5
CDR3 DNA: TGTGCCAGCAGCAGGAACGCGGTGGTATCCGGGGAGACCCAGTACTTC
CDR3 protein: CASSRNAVVSGETQYF

V gene: TRBV2
D gene: TRBD2
clone size: NA
J gene: TRBJ2-1
CDR3 DNA: TGTGCCAGCAGTCCGACTAGCGGGGGGAGGGAGTTCTTC
CDR3 protein: CASSPTSGGREFF

V gene: TRBV7-2
D gene: TRBD2
clone size: NA
J gene: TRBJ2-1
CDR3 DNA: TGTGCCAGCAGCTCACGGGTGGCGGGAGGAGTCGGTGAGCAGTTCTTC
CDR3 protein: CASSSRVAGGVGEQFF

V gene: TRBV27
D gene: TRBD1
clone size: once
J gene: TRBJ2-3
CDR3 DNA: TGTGCCAGCAGTTTTGGTTCTTTGGAACAGGGGCCAGGAGATACGCAGTATTTT
CDR3 protein: CASSFGSLEQGPGDTQYF

V gene: TRBV28
D gene: NA
clone size: once
J gene: TRBJ1-1
CDR3 DNA: TGTGCCAGCAGTTTCCGCAGGGTCACTGAAGCTTTCTTT
CDR3 protein: CASSFRRVTEAFF

V gene: TRBV27
D gene: TRBD1
clone size: NA
J gene: TRBJ1-1
CDR3 DNA: TGTGCCAGCAGTCCCGGGACAGGGGGCGCGTGGTACACTGAAGCTTTCTTT
CDR3 protein: CASSPGTGGAWYTEAFF

V gene: TRBV2
D gene: TRBD1
clone size: NA
J gene: TRBJ1-1
CDR3 DNA: TGTGCCAGCAAGACAGGGGGACTTCCTGAAGCTTTCTTT
CDR3 protein: CASKTGGLPEAFF

V gene: TRBV28
D gene: NA
clone size: NA
J gene: TRBJ1-5
CDR3 DNA: TGTGCCAGCAGATCTTCACAGCAGCCCCAGCATTTT
CDR3 protein: CASRSSQQPQHF

V gene: TRBV11-2
D gene: TRBD2
clone size: once
J gene: TRBJ2-7
CDR3 DNA: TGTGCCAGCAGCTTGATGACTAGCGGGAGTAGCGAGCAGTACTTC
CDR3 protein: CASSLMTSGSSEQYF

V gene: TRBV5-1
D gene: TRBD2
clone size: NA
J gene: TRBJ2-2
CDR3 DNA: TGCGCCAGCAGATTAGCGGGAGGGGACACCGGGGAGCTGTTTTTT
CDR3 protein: CASRLAGGDTGELFF

V gene: TRBV5-1
D gene: NA
clone size: NA
J gene: TRBJ2-5
CDR3 DNA: TGCGCCAGCAGTGGGCTGGCCGTCCAAGAGACCCAGTACTTC
CDR3 protein: CASSGLAVQETQYF

V gene: TRBV2
D gene: TRBD2
clone size: NA
J gene: TRBJ2-3
CDR3 DNA: TGTGCCAGCAGTGGGGCTAGCGGGGCCACGCAGTATTTT
CDR3 protein: CASSGASGATQYF

V gene: TRBV18
D gene: TRBD2
clone size: NA
J gene: TRBJ2-2
CDR3 DNA: TGTGCCAGCTCACCTCTATTATCTATAGCGGGAGTGAACACCGGGGAGCTGTTTTTT
CDR3 protein: CASSPLLSIAGVNTGELFF

V gene: TRBV11-2
D gene: TRBD2
clone size: NA
J gene: TRBJ2-3
CDR3 DNA: TGTGCCAGCAGCTTAGGGGGCGGGAGGGCCGCAAGCACAGATACGCAGTATTTT
CDR3 protein: CASSLGGGRAASTDTQYF

V gene: TRBV29-1
D gene: NA
clone size: NA
J gene: TRBJ1-2
CDR3 DNA: TGCAGCGTTGAAGACCCAGTAAATCCTTATGGCTACACCTTC
CDR3 protein: CSVEDPVNPYGYTF

V gene: TRBV27
D gene: NA
clone size: NA
J gene: TRBJ2-2
CDR3 DNA: TGTGCCAGCAGTTTAAGTAGTATGAACACCGGGGAGCTGTTTTTT
CDR3 protein: CASSLSSMNTGELFF

V gene: TRBV18
D gene: NA
clone size: NA
J gene: TRBJ1-2
CDR3 DNA: TGTGCCAGCTCACGGGACACCTACTATGGCTACACCTTC
CDR3 protein: CASSRDTYYGYTF

V gene: TRBV6-1
D gene: NA
clone size: NA
J gene: TRBJ2-1
CDR3 DNA: TGTGCCAGCAGTGAATTTTATGGAGGGAGAATTGACAATGAGCAGTTCTTC
CDR3 protein: CASSEFYGGRIDNEQFF

V gene: TRBV5-1
D gene: NA
clone size: NA
J gene: TRBJ2-3
CDR3 DNA: TGCGCCAGCAGCTTGAGTCTAGCGATGAGCACAGATACGCAGTATTTT
CDR3 protein: CASSLSLAMSTDTQYF

V gene: TRBV5-6
D gene: NA
clone size: NA
J gene: TRBJ2-6
CDR3 DNA: TGTGCCAGCAGCTATACAGGGATGGGCTCTGGGGCCAACGTCCTGACTTTC
CDR3 protein: CASSYTGMGSGANVLTF

V gene: TRBV7-3
D gene: NA
clone size: NA
J gene: TRBJ2-3
CDR3 DNA: TGTGCCAGCAGCCCCCATTCGGGCACAGATACGCAGTATTTT
CDR3 protein: CASSPHSGTDTQYF

V gene: TRBV6-2/TRBV6-3
D gene: NA
clone size: NA
J gene: TRBJ1-2
CDR3 DNA: TGTGCCAGCAGTTACCGTGGAGGTACCTATGGCTACACCTTC
CDR3 protein: CASSYRGGTYGYTF

V gene: TRBV19
D gene: NA
clone size: once
J gene: TRBJ1-1
CDR3 DNA: TGTGCCAGTAGAGACAGGCCAAACACTGAAGCTTTCTTT
CDR3 protein: CASRDRPNTEAFF